This record concerns one T cell receptor beta chain sequence. Its antigen is currently unknown. The data were taken from a study of T cell responses to AZD1222 COVID-19 vaccine. Whole-study context: Recipients boosted at about 4 weeks or about 12 weeks are pooled. General observations from the study: Only after the peak T cell response were repertoires sampled. Two doses of AZD1222 preceded a rise in Spike-specific TCR breadth and depth. There were mostly white British donors and more females than males, and clonal diversity was possibly underestimated.

V lost 2 bases and J lost 3; bases outside the gene matches: 6. There are 16 residues in the CDR3. Looked up from germline, CDR1 is GTSNPN and CDR2 is SVGIG (reference sequence). Repertoires were generated with immunoSEQ multiplex PCR, while TCRdb's copy carries only in-frame clones and drops some. The sample carries about 97,000 clones, roughly 86% recorded once. Sequences were derived from peripheral blood, sampled on day 0 of AZD1222 vaccination. The TCR was taken from an adult in good health. This rearrangement joins TRBV30 to TRBJ2-6; 8 bases map to TRBD1. The DNA for the CDR3 is TGTGCCTGGAGTAGCCCAGGGGGCGGTGGGGCCAACGTCCTGACTTTC. Amino acid sequence: CAWSSPGGGGANVLTF.